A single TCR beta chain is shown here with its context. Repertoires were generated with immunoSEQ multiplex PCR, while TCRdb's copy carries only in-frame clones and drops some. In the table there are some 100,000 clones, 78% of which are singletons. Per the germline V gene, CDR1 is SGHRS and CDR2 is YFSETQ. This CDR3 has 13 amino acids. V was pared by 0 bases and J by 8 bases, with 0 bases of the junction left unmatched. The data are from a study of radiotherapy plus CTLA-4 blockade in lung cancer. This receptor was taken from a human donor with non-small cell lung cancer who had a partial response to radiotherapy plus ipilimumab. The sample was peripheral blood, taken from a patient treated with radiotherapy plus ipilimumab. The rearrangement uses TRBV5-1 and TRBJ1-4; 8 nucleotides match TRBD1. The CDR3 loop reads CASSLGTGEKLFF. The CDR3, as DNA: TGCGCCAGCAGCTTGGGGACAGGGGAAAAACTGTTTTTT.